Each of the 22 T cell receptor beta chains below was sequenced from the same sample in a study of CD8+CD57+ T cells in acquired aplastic anemia. Genomic DNA, serving as template, underwent TCR beta VDJ and CDR3 profiling. TCRdb re-derived calls from the reads in MiXCR, one entry per CDR3 protein. The sample consists of around 500,000 distinct CDR3 sequences, about a third of them appearing once. Patients chosen for sequencing had shown CD8+CD57+ cell expansion by flow cytometry. Sequencing was carried out using sorted CD4+, CD8+, or CD8+CD57+ T cells (not recorded which) from PBMCs. The receptors here all came from a human donor with aplastic anemia.

The V and J genes are TRBV4-3 and TRBJ1-3, with D possibly matching TRBD1 (5 bases). V lost 1 base and J lost 0, with 13 bases in between. CDR3 length: 17 amino acids. CDR1 and CDR2 (germline): LGHNA, YSLEER. The CDR3 nucleotides read TGCGCCAGCAGCCAAGCTGGGACGGCGAGCTCTGGAAACACCATATATTTT. Translated, it gives CASSQAGTASSGNTIYF.

This clonotype was seen repeatedly, ten times or more. V usage is TRBV11-3 and J usage is TRBJ1-6; possible D gene TRBD1, 5 bases. This CDR3 has 13 amino acids. The V end lost 5 bases, the J end lost 7 bases, and 9 bases lay between the germline ends. Germline CDR1 is SGHNT and CDR2 is YENEEA. The CDR3 coding sequence is TGTGCCAGCAGCCTCTACAGGAATTCACCCCTCCACTTT. Amino acid sequence: CASSLYRNSPLHF.

This clonotype has only a few counts. V is TRBV10-3 and J is TRBJ2-1, with 10 bases identical to TRBD2. The CDR3 runs 15 residues. Germline trimming cut 10 bases from V and 3 bases from J; bases unmatched to any gene: 9. Germline V gene sequence: CDR1 ENHRY, CDR2 SYGVKD. CDR3 amino acids: CASKTSGDRYNEQFF. The CDR3 region has the DNA TGTGCCAGTAAAACTAGCGGGGATCGCTACAATGAGCAGTTCTTC.

This chain connects TRBV2 to TRBJ2-3; D possibly corresponds to TRBD1 (6 bases). The CDR3 runs 15 residues. Germline V gene data show CDR1 as SNHLY and CDR2 as FYNNEI. Trimming stripped 8 bases from V and 2 bases from J, with 17 bases between. In nucleotides, the CDR3 is TGTGCCAGCGGTGCGGAAGGGGGAGTCACAGATACGCAGTATTTT. It encodes CASGAEGGVTDTQYF.

The V gene is TRBV7-3, the J gene TRBJ2-1; TRBD2 matches at 13 bases. The germline V gene encodes CDR1 SGHTA and CDR2 FQGTGA. The CDR3 contains 18 residues. V lost 1 base and J lost 8; bases outside the gene matches: 11. CDR3 coding DNA: TGTGCCAGCAGCTTAATCCCCAGACTAGCGGGGGGCCCCGATGAGCAGTTCTTC. It is translated as CASSLIPRLAGGPDEQFF.

This clonotype came up a few times. The chain has TRBV5-1 and TRBJ2-1; D remains unclear. This CDR3 region has 14 residues. The germline gives CDR1 SGHRS, CDR2 YFSETQ. The ends were cut back, 0 bases at V and 8 bases at J, with 12 bases in the middle. CDR3 bases: TGCGCCAGCAGCTTGGGGTTAGTTAGGGATGAGCAGTTCTTC. Amino acids: CASSLGLVRDEQFF.

There are a few counts of this clonotype. The chain couples TRBV11-2 to TRBJ2-7; the match to TRBD2 covers 7 bases. Germline V gene lookup returns CDR1 SGHAT and CDR2 FQNNGV. With V trimmed by 5 bases and J by 3 bases, 7 bases remained unmatched. The CDR3 length is 14 residues. The DNA for the CDR3 is TGTGCCAGCAGCCCGGGGGGAAACCTCTACGAGCAGTACTTC. It codes for CASSPGGNLYEQYF.

The table lists this clonotype with a few counts. The chain carries TRBV12-5 and TRBJ1-2; possible D gene TRBD1, 5 bases. V was shortened by 1 base and J by 6 bases, with 9 bases between the two germline ends. There are 13 residues in the CDR3. Per the germline V gene, CDR1 is LGHNT and CDR2 is FRNRAP. CDR3 residues: CASGLATRDGYTF. CDR3 coding DNA: TGTGCTAGTGGTTTGGCCACCAGGGATGGCTACACCTTC.

This clonotype was seen ten or more times. This CDR3 reads CASSLLRGNEQFF. For the CDR3, the DNA is TGTGCCAGCAGCTTACTTCGAGGCAATGAGCAGTTCTTC. The V call is TRBV7-9, the J call TRBJ2-1; D is unclear. V gave up 2 bases and J gave up 6 bases, with 8 bases separating them. The CDR3 extends over 13 amino acids. Germline CDR1 SEHNR, CDR2 FQNEAQ (reference sequence).

This clonotype was seen many times. The chain has TRBV15 and TRBJ2-2; D is undetermined. Trimming stripped 1 base from V and 3 bases from J, with 3 bases between. This CDR3 comprises 13 residues. Germline V gene sequence: CDR1 LNHNV, CDR2 YYDKDF (reference sequence). CDR3 region: CATSRGDTGELFF. The CDR3 coding sequence is TGTGCCACCAGCAGAGGAGACACCGGGGAGCTGTTTTTT.

The table lists this clonotype with a count of one. This rearrangement joins TRBV6-5 to TRBJ2-5; D remains ambiguous. The CDR3 is made up of 14 amino acids. The germline gives CDR1 MNHEY, CDR2 SVGAGI. Trimming took 0 bases from V and 3 from J, leaving 8 bases between them. CDR3 DNA sequence: TGTGCCAGCAGTTACTCGATCACGAAAGAGACCCAGTACTTC. The encoded protein is CASSYSITKETQYF.

The V and J genes are TRBV5-5 and TRBJ1-1, with a weak D call TRBD1 (5 bases). Trimming removed 4 bases at V and 1 base at J, with 11 bases between. Germline V gene data show CDR1 as SGHKS and CDR2 as YYEKEE (reference sequence). This CDR3 comprises 14 residues. DNA of the CDR3: TGTGCCAGCAGCGTGGACAATAGGAACACTGAAGCTTTCTTT. It translates to CASSVDNRNTEAFF.

This clonotype was counted at least ten times. The chain joins TRBV6-6 to TRBJ1-2, with D uncertain. In germline, CDR1 is MNHNY, CDR2 SVGAGI (reference sequence). The CDR3 sequence is 12 residues long. Trimming took off 2 bases at V and 2 bases at J, with 3 bases between the two ends. For the CDR3, the DNA is TGTGCCAGCAGTTACGCGAACTATGGCTACACCTTC. Encoded protein: CASSYANYGYTF.

This clonotype was counted between two and nine times. V gene TRBV7-2 combines with J gene TRBJ2-7, with 8 positions matching TRBD1. J lost 4 bases, V lost 6 bases, and 5 bases had no gene match. Germline V gene data show CDR1 as SGHTA and CDR2 as FQGNSA. The CDR3 has 13 amino acids. The CDR3 sequence: CASRIDRGYEQYF. CDR3 coding DNA: TGTGCCAGCAGAATTGACAGGGGTTACGAGCAGTACTTC.

This clonotype occurred many times. The gene calls are TRBV24-1 and TRBJ2-3; D may be TRBD1 or TRBD2 (5 bases each). CDR1 KGHDR and CDR2 SFDVKD come from the germline V gene. V lost 4 bases, J lost 2 bases, and 12 bases lay in between. The CDR3 contains 15 residues. The CDR3 coding sequence is TGTGCCACCAGTGAAACGAGGGGATTCACAGATACGCAGTATTTT. Its translation: CATSETRGFTDTQYF.

Turning to this clonotype: In this CDR3 the conserved last residue, phenylalanine or tryptophan, is missing, so a read error is likely. The chain links TRBV7-3 to TRBJ1-3, with 9 bases identical to TRBD1. The CDR3 runs 15 residues. Per the germline V gene, CDR1 is SGHTA and CDR2 is FQGTGA. V lost 5 bases and J lost 2; bases outside the gene matches: 4. This CDR3 is CASSGTGGTGNTIYS. Here the CDR3 DNA reads TGTGCCAGCAGCGGCACAGGGGGCACTGGAAACACCATATATTCT.

This clonotype has at least ten counts. The V and J genes are TRBV2 and TRBJ1-1; 8 bases are shared with TRBD1. CDR1 is SNHLY, CDR2 FYNNEI, per germline. J gave up 8 bases and V 6 bases, and 5 bases lay outside the gene matches. The CDR3 consists of 12 residues. The CDR3 DNA is TGTGCCAGCAGGTTGGACAGGGAAGAAGCTTTCTTT. Protein: CASRLDREEAFF.

In this sample, this clonotype turned up many times. V usage is TRBV19 and J usage is TRBJ2-3; a weak D match, TRBD1 (6 bases). The CDR3 sequence is 13 residues long. In germline, CDR1 is LNHDA, CDR2 SQIVND (reference sequence). V lost 5 bases, J lost 3 bases, and 9 bases lay in between. CDR3 sequence: CASSVQGTDTQYF. DNA of the CDR3: TGTGCCAGTAGTGTACAGGGAACAGATACGCAGTATTTT.

This clonotype showed up just a few times. CDR3 coding DNA: TGCAGTGCTACGCCCCCAGGGCACACTGAAGCTTTCTTT. Amino acids: CSATPPGHTEAFF. The rearrangement joins TRBV20-1 to TRBJ1-1; a weak D match, TRBD1 (5 bases). The CDR3 length is 13 residues. Germline CDR1 is DFQATT and CDR2 is SNEGSKA (reference sequence). V gave up 4 bases and J gave up 3 bases, with 12 bases separating them.

V usage is TRBV5-6 and J usage is TRBJ1-2; 7 nucleotides line up with TRBD1. The germline CDR1 and CDR2 sequences are SGHDT and YYEEEE. CDR3 length equals 14 residues. V was clipped by 1 base and J by 7 bases; unmatched bases: 7. The CDR3 region is CASSLSRQGGGYTF. The CDR3 DNA sequence: TGTGCCAGCAGCTTGTCGAGACAGGGAGGTGGCTACACCTTC.

The genes are TRBV5-1 and TRBJ1-1; D gene unclear. The V end was cut by 0 bases, the J end by 1 base, with 10 bases between. The CDR3 consists of 15 residues. Per germline, CDR1 SGHRS and CDR2 YFSETQ. CDR3 loop: CASSLGVPPNTEAFF. In DNA form, the CDR3 reads TGCGCCAGCAGCTTGGGGGTCCCACCGAACACTGAAGCTTTCTTT. The variable domain in full, with the rest retrieved from reference TRBV5-1 and TRBJ1-1, is KAGVTQTPRYLIKTRGQQVTLSCSPISGHRSVSWYQQTPGQGLQFLFEYFSETQRNKGNFPGRFSGRQFSNSRSEMNVSTLELGDSALYLCASSLGVPPNTEAFFGQGTRLTVV.

This clonotype was counted between two and nine times. This chain links TRBV6-1 with TRBJ1-6, with D unclear. Trimming shortened V by 7 bases and J by 0 bases, and 10 bases separated the two germline ends. Germline V gives CDR1 MNHNS, CDR2 SASEGT. The CDR3 contains 15 residues. CDR3 coding DNA: TGTGCCAGCACGGGCGGGAGCTCCTATAATTCACCCCTCCACTTT. Translation: CASTGGSSYNSPLHF.